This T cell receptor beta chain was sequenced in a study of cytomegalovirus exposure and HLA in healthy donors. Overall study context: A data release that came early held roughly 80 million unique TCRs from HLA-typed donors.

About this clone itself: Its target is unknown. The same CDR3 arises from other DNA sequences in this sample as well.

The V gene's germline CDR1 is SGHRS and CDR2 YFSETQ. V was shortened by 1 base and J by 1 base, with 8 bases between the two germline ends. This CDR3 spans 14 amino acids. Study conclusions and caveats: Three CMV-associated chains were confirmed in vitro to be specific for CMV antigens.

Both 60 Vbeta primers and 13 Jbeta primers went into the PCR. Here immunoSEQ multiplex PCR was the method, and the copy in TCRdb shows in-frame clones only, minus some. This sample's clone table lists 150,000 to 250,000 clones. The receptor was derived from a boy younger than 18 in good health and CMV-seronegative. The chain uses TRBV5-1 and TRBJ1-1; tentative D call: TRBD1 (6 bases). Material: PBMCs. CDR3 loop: CASSLRTENTEAFF. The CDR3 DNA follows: TGCGCCAGCAGCTTGAGGACAGAGAACACTGAAGCTTTCTTT.